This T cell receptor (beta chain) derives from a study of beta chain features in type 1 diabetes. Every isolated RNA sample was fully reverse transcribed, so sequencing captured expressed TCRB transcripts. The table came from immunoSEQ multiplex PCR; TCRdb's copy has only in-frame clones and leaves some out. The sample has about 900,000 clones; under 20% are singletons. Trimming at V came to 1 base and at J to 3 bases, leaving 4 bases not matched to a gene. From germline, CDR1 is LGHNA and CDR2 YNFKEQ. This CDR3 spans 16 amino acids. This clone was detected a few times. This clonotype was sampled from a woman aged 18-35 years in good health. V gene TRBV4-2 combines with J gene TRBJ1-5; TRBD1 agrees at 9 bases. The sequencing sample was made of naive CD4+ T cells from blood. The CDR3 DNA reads TGTGCCAGCAGCCAAGCCGGGACAGGGAACAATCAGCCCCAGCATTTT. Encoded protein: CASSQAGTGNNQPQHF.